Below, 18 T cell receptor beta chains from the same sample are listed, as sequenced in a study of patients and donors after allogeneic stem cell transplantation. TCRdb passed the RT-PCR reads through MiXCR, listing each CDR3 protein once. The profile shows a few hundred thousand distinct CDR3 sequences, approximately 14% of them singletons. The specimen sequenced was blood, either unsorted or a sorted T cell fraction (not recorded which). The source is a human donor who was either an allogeneic HSCT recipient or a stem cell or donor lymphocyte infusion donor (not recorded which). It is not recorded whose cells these are; they may come from a transplant donor.

This clonotype came up a few times. The chain joins TRBV24-1 to TRBJ2-2, with D possibly being TRBD1 or TRBD2 (5 bases each). The V end lost 6 bases, the J end lost 7 bases, and 14 bases lay between the germline ends. The germline V gene encodes CDR1 KGHDR and CDR2 SFDVKD. The CDR3 covers 14 residues. The CDR3, as DNA: TGTGCCACCAGTCCGGGGCTCCCAGGCGGGGAGCTGTTTTTT. Translating it yields CATSPGLPGGELFF.

The chain carries TRBV14 and TRBJ1-5; D unresolved. Trimming left V 3 bases short and J 1 base short, with 7 bases between. CDR1 SGHDN and CDR2 FVKESK come from the germline V gene. The CDR3 is made up of 14 amino acids. CDR3 sequence: CASSQGPSNQPQHF. The CDR3 nucleotides are TGTGCCAGCAGCCAGGGCCCCAGCAATCAGCCCCAGCATTTT.

There are many counts of this clonotype. The genes are TRBV2 and TRBJ2-7; possible D gene TRBD2, 5 bases. Germline V gene data show CDR1 as SNHLY and CDR2 as FYNNEI. The CDR3 contains 12 residues. With 6 bases removed from V and 4 bases from J, the gap between germline ends came to 10 bases. CDR3 nucleotides: TGTGCCAGCAGCGGAACGGGATACGAGCAGTACTTC. It specifies CASSGTGYEQYF. Full variable domain (rest looked up from reference TRBV2 and TRBJ2-7): EPEVTQTPSHQVTQMGQEVILRCVPISNHLYFYWYRQILGQKVEFLVSFYNNEISEKSEIFDDQFSVERPDGSNFTLKIRSTKLEDSAMYFCASSGTGYEQYFGPGTRLTVT.

In its sample, this clonotype was seen many times. This chain uses TRBV24-1 with TRBJ1-2; TRBD1 might be the D (5 bases). Germline CDR1 is KGHDR and CDR2 is SFDVKD. This CDR3 region has 14 residues. Trimming took 8 bases from V and 5 from J, leaving 17 bases between them. The CDR3 DNA is TGTGCCACCAATCGGGACGGAAAAGATTATGGCTACACCTTC. The encoded protein is CATNRDGKDYGYTF.

The CDR3 sequence: CASSRYDVGDGKNIQYF. DNA for the CDR3: TGTGCCAGCAGTCGATACGACGTAGGGGACGGCAAAAACATTCAGTACTTC. V gene TRBV6-2 or TRBV6-3 combines with J gene TRBJ2-4, with D perhaps given as TRBD1 or TRBD2 (5 bases each). Germline CDR1 is MNHEY and CDR2 is SVGEGT. V was cut by 5 bases and J by 3 bases, with 20 bases left in between. CDR3 length: 17 residues.

This rearrangement joins TRBV3-1 to TRBJ1-6; D is undetermined. This CDR3 region has 17 residues. V was shortened by 1 base and J by 8 bases, with 18 bases between the two germline ends. CDR1 is LGHDT, CDR2 YNNKEL, per germline (reference sequence). For the CDR3, the DNA is TGTGCCAGCAGCCAAGTTACGCACCCTCAGGCTGATTCACCCCTCCACTTT. It yields the protein CASSQVTHPQADSPLHF.

This clonotype was counted at least ten times. The chain recombines TRBV30 with TRBJ1-5; D is perhaps TRBD1 (5 bases). CDR1 is GTSNPN, CDR2 SVGIG, per germline (reference sequence). Trimming removed 0 bases at V and 6 bases at J, with 12 bases between. The CDR3 extends over 14 amino acids. CDR3: CAWSVSGPGQPQHF. CDR3 nucleotide sequence: TGTGCCTGGAGTGTATCAGGGCCTGGTCAGCCCCAGCATTTT. The full variable domain, with the rest looked up from reference TRBV30 and TRBJ1-5, is SQTIHQWPATLVQPVGSPLSLECTVEGTSNPNLYWYRQAAGRGLQLLFYSVGIGQISSEVPQNLSASRPQDRQFILSSKKLLLSDSGFYLCAWSVSGPGQPQHFGDGTRLSIL.

This clonotype was observed a few times. This clone may be a read error of a much larger clone one base away. This sequence joins TRBV5-6 and TRBJ1-1; possibly TRBD1 for D (6 bases). CDR3 size: 12 residues. CDR1 and CDR2 from the germline V gene are SGHDT and YYEEEE. V was pared by 5 bases and J by 1 base, with 6 bases between. The CDR3 here is CASRDRNTEAFF. For the CDR3, the DNA is TGTGCCAGCAGGGACAGGAACACTGAAGCTTTCTTT.

This clonotype showed up many times. The J gene is TRBJ2-1, the V gene TRBV4-2, with 14 bases lining up with TRBD2. CDR1 LGHNA and CDR2 YNFKEQ come from the germline V gene. V lost 3 bases, J lost 6 bases, and 4 bases stayed unmatched. The CDR3 sequence is 16 residues long. CDR3 bases: TGTGCCAGCAGCCACCCGACTAGCGGGGGGGCCAATGAGCAGTTCTTC. Its protein product is CASSHPTSGGANEQFF.

This clonotype was observed many times. V usage is TRBV24-1 and J usage is TRBJ1-5; D perhaps matches TRBD1 (5 bases). The CDR3 is made up of 13 amino acids. Trimming stripped 6 bases from V and 2 bases from J, with 7 bases between. Germline loops: CDR1 KGHDR, CDR2 SFDVKD. The CDR3 DNA reads as TGTGCCACCAGTTCGGGGGGCAATCAGCCCCAGCATTTT. Translation: CATSSGGNQPQHF.

This clonotype was counted at least ten times. The rearrangement joins TRBV29-1 to TRBJ1-2; D ambiguous. Germline CDR1 SQVTM, CDR2 ANQGSEA. The ends were cut back, 6 bases at V and 2 bases at J, with 4 bases in the middle. CDR3 length: 10 residues. The CDR3 reads CSVGNYGYTF. The CDR3, as DNA: TGCAGCGTAGGGAACTATGGCTACACCTTC. Based on the CDR3 plus reference TRBV29-1 and TRBJ1-2, the full variable domain is SAVISQKPSRDICQRGTSLTIQCQVDSQVTMMFWYRQQPGQSLTLIATANQGSEATYESGFVIDKFPISRPNLTFSTLTVSNMSPEDSSIYLCSVGNYGYTFGSGTRLTVV.

This clonotype occurred many times. The chain combines TRBV20-1 with TRBJ2-1; D unresolved. The V end lost 7 bases, the J end lost 6 bases, and 13 bases lay between the germline ends. The CDR3 is 12 amino acids. Per the germline V gene, CDR1 is DFQATT and CDR2 is SNEGSKA (reference sequence). CDR3 in amino acids: CSVPYSINEQFF. The DNA for the CDR3 is TGCAGTGTTCCCTATAGCATCAATGAGCAGTTCTTC.

This clonotype was counted only a few times. V usage is TRBV18 and J usage is TRBJ1-6; D uncertain. Trimming removed 3 bases at V and 8 bases at J, with 8 bases between. The germline V gene encodes CDR1 KGHSH and CDR2 LQKENI. The CDR3 length is 13 residues. In DNA, the CDR3 is TGTGCCAGCTCACCGCCTGGTTATTCACCCCTCCACTTT. It encodes CASSPPGYSPLHF. The full variable domain, rest sourced from reference TRBV18 and TRBJ1-6, is NAGVMQNPRHLVRRRGQEARLRCSPMKGHSHVYWYRQLPEEGLKFMVYLQKENIIDESGMPKERFSAEFPKEGPSILRIQQVVRGDSAAYFCASSPPGYSPLHFGNGTRLTVT.

This clonotype was observed many times. The rearrangement links TRBV4-1 to TRBJ1-1; no clear D gene. The germline CDR1 and CDR2 sequences are MGHRA and YSYEKL. Between the trimmed V and J ends, which lost 6 bases and 0 bases, there was a span of 8 bases. The CDR3 consists of 13 residues. As DNA, the CDR3 is TGCGCCAGCAGTCCCGACATGAACACTGAAGCTTTCTTT. This codes for CASSPDMNTEAFF.

In its sample, this clonotype was seen a few times. The V and J genes are TRBV9 and TRBJ2-2; D might be TRBD2 (5 bases). Germline CDR1 SGDLS, CDR2 YYNGEE. The CDR3 runs 14 residues. V was pared by 4 bases and J by 6 bases, with 13 bases between. The CDR3 region has the DNA TGTGCCAGCAGCCCCCGACTAATCTCCGGGGAGCTGTTTTTT. This sequence encodes CASSPRLISGELFF.

This clonotype showed up just a few times. The chain recombines TRBV6-1 with TRBJ2-2; no firm D call. The V and J ends lost 1 base and 2 bases respectively, with 8 bases between them. The germline V gene encodes CDR1 MNHNS and CDR2 SASEGT. The CDR3 contains 15 residues. The CDR3 protein is CASSEDSLNTGELFF. CDR3 in DNA: TGTGCCAGCAGTGAAGACAGCCTAAACACCGGGGAGCTGTTTTTT.

This clonotype has just a few counts. The chain carries TRBV28 and TRBJ2-1; TRBD2 matches at 9 bases. The V gene end was trimmed by 7 bases and the J gene end by 4 bases; junction bases not matched to a gene: 5. Germline V CDR1 and CDR2: MDHEN, SYDVKM. The CDR3 is made up of 14 amino acids. In nucleotides, the CDR3 is TGTGCCAGCAATAGACTAGCGGAGTACAATGAGCAGTTCTTC. As protein: CASNRLAEYNEQFF.

Concerning this clonotype itself: Since a much larger clone is just one base distant, this may be a read error. Here the CDR3 reads CSVMSATQYF. DNA of the CDR3: TGCAGCGTTATGTCAGCGACCCAGTACTTC. The V gene is TRBV29-1, the J gene TRBJ2-5; unclear D gene. CDR3 size: 10 residues. Germline CDR1 is SQVTM and CDR2 is ANQGSEA. With 5 bases removed from V and 7 bases from J, the gap between germline ends came to 8 bases.